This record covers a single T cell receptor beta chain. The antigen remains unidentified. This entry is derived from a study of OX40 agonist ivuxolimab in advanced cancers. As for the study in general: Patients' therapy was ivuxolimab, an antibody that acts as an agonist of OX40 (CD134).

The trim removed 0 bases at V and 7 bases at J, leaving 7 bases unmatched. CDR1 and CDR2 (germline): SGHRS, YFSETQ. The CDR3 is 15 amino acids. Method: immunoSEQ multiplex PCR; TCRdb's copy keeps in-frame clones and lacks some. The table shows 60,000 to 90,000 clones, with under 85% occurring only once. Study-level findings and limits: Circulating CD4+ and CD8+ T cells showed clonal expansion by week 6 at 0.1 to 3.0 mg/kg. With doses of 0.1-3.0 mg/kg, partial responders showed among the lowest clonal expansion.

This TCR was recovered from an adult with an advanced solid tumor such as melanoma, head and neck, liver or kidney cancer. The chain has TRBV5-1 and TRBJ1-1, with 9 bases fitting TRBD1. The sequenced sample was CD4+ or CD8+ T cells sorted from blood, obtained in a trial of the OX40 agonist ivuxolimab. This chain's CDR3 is CASSLAGQGLGEAFF. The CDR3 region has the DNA TGCGCCAGCAGCTTGGCGGGACAGGGATTGGGTGAAGCTTTCTTT.